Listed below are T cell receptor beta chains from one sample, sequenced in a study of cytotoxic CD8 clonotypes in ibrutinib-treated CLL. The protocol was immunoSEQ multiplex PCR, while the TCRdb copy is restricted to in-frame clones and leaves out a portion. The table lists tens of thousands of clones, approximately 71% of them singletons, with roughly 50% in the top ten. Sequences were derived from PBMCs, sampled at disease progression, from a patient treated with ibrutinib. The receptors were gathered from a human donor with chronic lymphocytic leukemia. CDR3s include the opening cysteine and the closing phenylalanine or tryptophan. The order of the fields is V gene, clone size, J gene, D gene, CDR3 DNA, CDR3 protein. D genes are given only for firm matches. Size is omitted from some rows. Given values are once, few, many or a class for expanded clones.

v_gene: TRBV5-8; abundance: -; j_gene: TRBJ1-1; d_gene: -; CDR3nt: TGTGCCAGCAGCCCCTGGACCTCTAACACTGAAGCTTTCTTT; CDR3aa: CASSPWTSNTEAFF
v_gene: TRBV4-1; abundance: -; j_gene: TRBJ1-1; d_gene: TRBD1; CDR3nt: TGCGCCAGCAGCCAACCCCGACAGGGGGTAGTTGACGGTGAAGCTTTCTTT; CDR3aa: CASSQPRQGVVDGEAFF
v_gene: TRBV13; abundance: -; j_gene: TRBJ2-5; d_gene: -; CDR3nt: TGTGCCAGCAGCTTAGGTGGGGACCAAGAGACCCAGTACTTC; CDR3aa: CASSLGGDQETQYF
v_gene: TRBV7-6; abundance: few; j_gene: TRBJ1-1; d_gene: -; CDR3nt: TGTGCCAGCAGCTTTTCAGCGAACACTGAAGCTTTCTTT; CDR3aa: CASSFSANTEAFF
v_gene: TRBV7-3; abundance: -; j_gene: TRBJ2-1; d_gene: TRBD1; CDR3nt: TGTGCCAGCAGCTTGGACAGGGGTTTTTACAATGAGCAGTTCTTC; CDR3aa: CASSLDRGFYNEQFF
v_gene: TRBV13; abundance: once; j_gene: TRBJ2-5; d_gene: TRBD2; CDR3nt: TGTGCCAGCAGATTCCGGGGGGGCCCGAAGACCCAGTACTTC; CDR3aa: CASRFRGGPKTQYF
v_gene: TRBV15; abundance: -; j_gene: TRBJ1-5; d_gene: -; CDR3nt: TGTGCCACCAGCAGAGACAGGGCCGACAATCAGCCCCAGCATTTT; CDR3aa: CATSRDRADNQPQHF
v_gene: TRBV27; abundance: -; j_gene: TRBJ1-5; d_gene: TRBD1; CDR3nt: TGTGCCAGCAGTCGTACAGGGGAGAATCAGCCCCAGCATTTT; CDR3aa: CASSRTGENQPQHF
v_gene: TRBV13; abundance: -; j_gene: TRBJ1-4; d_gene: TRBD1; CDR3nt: TGTGCCAGCAGCTCCGGGACAGTCAGTAGGAAACTGTTTTTT; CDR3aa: CASSSGTVSRKLFF
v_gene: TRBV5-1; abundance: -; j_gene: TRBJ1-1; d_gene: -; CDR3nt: TGCGCCAGCAGCTTGGATTCAGGGAGTTTCACTGAAGCTTTCTTT; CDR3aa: CASSLDSGSFTEAFF
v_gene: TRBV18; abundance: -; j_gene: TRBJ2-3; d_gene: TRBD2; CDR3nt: TGTGCCAGCTCACCAAGCGGGGGTGAGGCAGATACGCAGTATTTT; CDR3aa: CASSPSGGEADTQYF
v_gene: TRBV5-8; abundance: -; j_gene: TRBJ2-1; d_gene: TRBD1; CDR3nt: TGTGCCAGCAGCTTCGGGACAGAGTACAATGAGCAGTTCTTC; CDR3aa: CASSFGTEYNEQFF
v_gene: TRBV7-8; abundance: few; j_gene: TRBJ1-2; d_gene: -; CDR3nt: TGTGCCAGCAGCTCTGGACAGAACTATGGCTACACCTTC; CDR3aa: CASSSGQNYGYTF
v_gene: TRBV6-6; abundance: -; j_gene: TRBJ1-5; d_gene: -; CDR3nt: TGTGCCAGCAGTTATTTCAATCCCGTAAATCAGCCCCAGCATTTT; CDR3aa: CASSYFNPVNQPQHF
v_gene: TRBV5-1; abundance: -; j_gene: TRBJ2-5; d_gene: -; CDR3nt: TGCGCCAGCAGCCGCATGCAGGAGACCCAGTACTTC; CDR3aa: CASSRMQETQYF
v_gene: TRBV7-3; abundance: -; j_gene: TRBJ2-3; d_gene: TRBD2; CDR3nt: TGTGCCAGCAGCCCTAGTGGGTCTAGCGGGGGAATCACAGATACGCAGTATTTT; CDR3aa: CASSPSGSSGGITDTQYF
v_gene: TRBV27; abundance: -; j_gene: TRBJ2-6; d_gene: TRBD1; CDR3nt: TGTGCCAGCAGTCCCGACAGGGTCTCGGGTGGGGCCAACGTCCTGACTTTC; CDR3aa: CASSPDRVSGGANVLTF
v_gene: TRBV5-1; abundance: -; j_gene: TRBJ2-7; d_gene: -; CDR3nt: TGCGCTAGCAGCTTGGCCTACCTGGGAGCTTACGAGCAGTACTTC; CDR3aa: CASSLAYLGAYEQYF
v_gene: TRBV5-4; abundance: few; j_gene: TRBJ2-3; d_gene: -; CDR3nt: TGTGCCAGCAGCATAAGACTCAGAACAGATACGCAGTATTTT; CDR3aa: CASSIRLRTDTQYF
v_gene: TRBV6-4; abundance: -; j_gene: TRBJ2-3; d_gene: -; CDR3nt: TGTGCCAGCAGTGATGGGACAACAAGTGGAGATACGCAGTATTTT; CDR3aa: CASSDGTTSGDTQYF
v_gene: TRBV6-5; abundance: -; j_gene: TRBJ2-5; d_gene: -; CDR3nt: TGTGCCAGCCGGGCGGGGGCCCGACAAGAGACCCAGTACTTC; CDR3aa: CASRAGARQETQYF
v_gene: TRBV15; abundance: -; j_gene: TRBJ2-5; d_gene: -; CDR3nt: TGTGCCACCAGCGGGGGTAGGGAGACCCAGTACTTC; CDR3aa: CATSGGRETQYF
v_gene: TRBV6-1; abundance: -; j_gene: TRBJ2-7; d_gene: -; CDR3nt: TGTGCCGCCTCTTCCTTGGAGCAGTACTTC; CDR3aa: CAASSLEQYF
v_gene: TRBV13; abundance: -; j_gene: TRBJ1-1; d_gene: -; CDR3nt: TGTGCCAGCAGCTCGCCCCCCGGACACCTGAACACTGAAGCTTTCTTT; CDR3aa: CASSSPPGHLNTEAFF
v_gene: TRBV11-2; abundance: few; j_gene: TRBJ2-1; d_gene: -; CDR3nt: TGTGCCAGCAGCTCCACGACTAGTTACTCCTACAATGAGCAGTTCTTC; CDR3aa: CASSSTTSYSYNEQFF
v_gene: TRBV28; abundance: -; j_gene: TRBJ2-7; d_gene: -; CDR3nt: TGTGCCACTACTTTAGACGGAGCCGACGAGCAGTACTTC; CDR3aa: CATTLDGADEQYF
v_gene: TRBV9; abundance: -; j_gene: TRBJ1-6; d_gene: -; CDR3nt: TGTGCCAGCAGCCCTACGTACAGGTATTCACCCCTCCACTTT; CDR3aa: CASSPTYRYSPLHF
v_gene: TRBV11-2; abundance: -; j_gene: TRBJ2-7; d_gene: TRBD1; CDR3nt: TGTGCCAGCAGCCCTGCCCCCGGGACAGGGTACTACGAGCAGTACTTC; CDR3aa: CASSPAPGTGYYEQYF
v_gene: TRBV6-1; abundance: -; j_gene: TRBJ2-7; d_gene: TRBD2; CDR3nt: TGTGCCAGCAGTGGTGGGACTAGCGGGGGACTCTTGTACGAGCAGTACTTC; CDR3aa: CASSGGTSGGLLYEQYF
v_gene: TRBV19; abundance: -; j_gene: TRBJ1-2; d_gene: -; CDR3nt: TGTGCCAGTAGTATGGGTCAGAGCTATGGCTACACCTTC; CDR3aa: CASSMGQSYGYTF
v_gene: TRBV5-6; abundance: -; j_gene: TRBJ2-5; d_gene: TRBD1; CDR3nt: TGTGCCAGCAGCTCCCATTTCAGACAGGGTGAGGAGACCCAGTACTTC; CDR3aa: CASSSHFRQGEETQYF
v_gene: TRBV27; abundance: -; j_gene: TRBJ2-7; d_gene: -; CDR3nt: TGTGCCAGCAGTCTCGGACCGCCCTACGAGCAGTACTTC; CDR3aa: CASSLGPPYEQYF
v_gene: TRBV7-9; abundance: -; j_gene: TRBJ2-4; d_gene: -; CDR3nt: TGTGCCAGCAGCTTAGGGACAGAAGAAAACATTCAGTACTTC; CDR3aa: CASSLGTEENIQYF
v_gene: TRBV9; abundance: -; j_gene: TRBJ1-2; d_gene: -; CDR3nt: TGTGCCAGCAGCGTAGAGGGAGGTGCCTATGGCTACACCTTC; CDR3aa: CASSVEGGAYGYTF
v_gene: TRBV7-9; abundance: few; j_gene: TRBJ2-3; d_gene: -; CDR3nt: TGTGCCAGCTCCCCGGGAAGGGATACGCAGTATTTT; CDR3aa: CASSPGRDTQYF
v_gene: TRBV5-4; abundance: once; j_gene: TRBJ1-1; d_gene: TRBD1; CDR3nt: TGTGCCAGCAGCTTTCCGACAGGGACGATGAACACTGAAGCTTTCTTT; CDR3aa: CASSFPTGTMNTEAFF
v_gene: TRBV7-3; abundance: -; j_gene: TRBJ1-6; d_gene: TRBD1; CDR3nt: TGTGCCAGCAGCCTTGGGACAGGATTGAATTCACCCCTCCACTTT; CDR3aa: CASSLGTGLNSPLHF
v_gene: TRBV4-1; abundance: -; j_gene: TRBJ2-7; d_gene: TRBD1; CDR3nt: TGCGCCAGCAGCCAAGTAACAGGGGGTTTGTACGAGCAGTACTTC; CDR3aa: CASSQVTGGLYEQYF
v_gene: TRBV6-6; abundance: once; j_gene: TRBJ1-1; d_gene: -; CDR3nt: TGTGCCAGCAGTTACGTGTCAACTGAAGCTTTCTTT; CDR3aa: CASSYVSTEAFF
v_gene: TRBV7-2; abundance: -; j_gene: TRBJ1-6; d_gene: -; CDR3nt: TGTGCCAGCAGTCCGGACGCCCTTGGGTCCCTCCACTTT; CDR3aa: CASSPDALGSLHF
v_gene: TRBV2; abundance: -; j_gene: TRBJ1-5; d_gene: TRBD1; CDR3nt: TGTGCCAGCAGGTTTGGACAGGGTAATCAGCCCCAGCATTTT; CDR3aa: CASRFGQGNQPQHF
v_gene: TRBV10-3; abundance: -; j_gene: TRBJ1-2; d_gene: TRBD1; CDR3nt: TGTGCCATCTTCGCCGGCGACAGGGGCTCTTATGGCTACACCTTC; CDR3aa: CAIFAGDRGSYGYTF
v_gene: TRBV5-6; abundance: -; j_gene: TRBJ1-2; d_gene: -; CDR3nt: TGTGCCAGCAGCATACCAACAGGTACCTATGGCTACACCTTC; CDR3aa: CASSIPTGTYGYTF
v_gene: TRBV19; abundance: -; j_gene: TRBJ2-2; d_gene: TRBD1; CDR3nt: TGTGCCAGTAGTCCACAGGACAGGGGGCTTCCCTCCGGGGAGCTGTTTTTT; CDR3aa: CASSPQDRGLPSGELFF
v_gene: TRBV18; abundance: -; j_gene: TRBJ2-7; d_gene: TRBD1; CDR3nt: TGTGCCAGCTCACGGACAGGGGCGGGGGAGCAGTACTTC; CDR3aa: CASSRTGAGEQYF
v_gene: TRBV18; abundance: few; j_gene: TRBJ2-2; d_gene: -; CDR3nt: TGTGCCAGCTCACCACGCACCGGGGAGCTGTTTTTT; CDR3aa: CASSPRTGELFF
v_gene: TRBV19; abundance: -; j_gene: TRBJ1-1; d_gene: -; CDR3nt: TGTGCCAGTAGTATCACAGGAAACCAGATGAACACTGAAGCTTTCTTT; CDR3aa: CASSITGNQMNTEAFF
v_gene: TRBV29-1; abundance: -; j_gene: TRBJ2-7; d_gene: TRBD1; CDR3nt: TGCAGCGCCTCTACAGGGGGCGAGCAGTACTTC; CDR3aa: CSASTGGEQYF
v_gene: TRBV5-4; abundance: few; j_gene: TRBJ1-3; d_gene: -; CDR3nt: TGTGCCAGCAGCCCCTATCCCTCTGGAAACACCATATATTTT; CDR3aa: CASSPYPSGNTIYF
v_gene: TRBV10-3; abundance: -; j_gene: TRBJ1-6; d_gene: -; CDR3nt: TGTGCCATCAGTCCAGAGGGAGCATCACCCCTCCACTTT; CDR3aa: CAISPEGASPLHF
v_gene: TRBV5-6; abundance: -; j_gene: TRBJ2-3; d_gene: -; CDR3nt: TGTGCCACCCACTTTGGGGTAAGCACAGATACGCAGTATTTT; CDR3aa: CATHFGVSTDTQYF
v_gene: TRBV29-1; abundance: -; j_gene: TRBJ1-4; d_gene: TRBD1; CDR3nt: TGCAGCGTTTTGGACAGGGTGGTTGAAAAACTGTTTTTT; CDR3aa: CSVLDRVVEKLFF
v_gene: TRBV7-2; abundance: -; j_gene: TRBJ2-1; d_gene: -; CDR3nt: TGTGCCAGCAGCCGCCCCTTTGGACAGTCTTTTTCCTACAATGAGCAGTTCTTC; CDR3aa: CASSRPFGQSFSYNEQFF
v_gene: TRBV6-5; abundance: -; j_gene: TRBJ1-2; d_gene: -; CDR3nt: TGTGCCAGCAGTTATCGACGGATTAACTATGGCTACACCTTC; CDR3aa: CASSYRRINYGYTF
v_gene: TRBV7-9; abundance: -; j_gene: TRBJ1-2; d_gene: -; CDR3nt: TGTGCCAGCAGCCACATACTGGCTGAGTATGGCTACACCTTC; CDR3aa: CASSHILAEYGYTF
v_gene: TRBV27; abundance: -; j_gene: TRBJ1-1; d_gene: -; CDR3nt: TGTGCCAGCAGTCCCCAGAGGGGGATGAACACTGAAGCTTTCTTT; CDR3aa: CASSPQRGMNTEAFF
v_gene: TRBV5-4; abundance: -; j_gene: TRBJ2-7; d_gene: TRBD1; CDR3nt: TGCGCCAGCAGCCAAGATCGACAGGGGGCGACGTACGAGCAGTACTTC; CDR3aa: CASSQDRQGATYEQYF
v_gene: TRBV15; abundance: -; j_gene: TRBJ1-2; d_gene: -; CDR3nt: TGTGCCACCAGCAGAGCGGGCGGTCCAACCAACTATGGCTACACCTTC; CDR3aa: CATSRAGGPTNYGYTF
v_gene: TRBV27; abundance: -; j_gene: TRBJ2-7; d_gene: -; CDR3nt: TGTGCCAGCAGTTTACAGGGCAGGGCCCACGAGCAGTACTTC; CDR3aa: CASSLQGRAHEQYF
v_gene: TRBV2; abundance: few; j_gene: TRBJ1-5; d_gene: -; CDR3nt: TGTGCCAGCAGCGACAGGAGGGATCAGCCCCAGCATTTT; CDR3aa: CASSDRRDQPQHF